Listed below are T cell receptor beta chains from one sample, sequenced in a study of neurological immune-mediated disorders. MiXCR, applied by TCRdb to the 5' RACE reads, yields one record per CDR3 protein. Of some 48,000 distinct CDR3 sequences listed, 10% are singletons. The sample comprised PBMCs. These receptor sequences come from a woman aged 40 to 50 with HTLV-1-associated myelopathy (HAM/TSP). Each CDR3 is given with its conserved first and last residue. D genes are given only for firm matches. Not all rows give a size; the values are once, few, many and, for expanded clones, a class.

clone_size,v_call,d_call,j_call,cdr3_nt,cdr3_aa
many,TRBV6-5,-,TRBJ1-1,TGTGCCAGCAGATCTCCCACCGACACTGAAGCTTTCTTT,CASRSPTDTEAFF
many,TRBV20-1,-,TRBJ2-1,TGCAGTGCTAGAGACCAGAAAGGGACGGGAACGTACAATGAGCAGTTCTTC,CSARDQKGTGTYNEQFF
many,TRBV20-1,-,TRBJ2-2,TGCAGTGCTAGTTCGAAAGCCTCGGATACCGGGGAGCTGTTTTTT,CSASSKASDTGELFF
many,TRBV10-2,-,TRBJ2-3,TGCGCCAGCAGGGATTTACCGGGACTTCACACTAGCACAGATACGCAGTATTTT,CASRDLPGLHTSTDTQYF
many,TRBV10-3,TRBD2,TRBJ2-7,TGTGCCATCAGTGCTAGCGGGGGGGCCCACGAGCAGTACTTC,CAISASGGAHEQYF
few,TRBV27,TRBD2,TRBJ2-1,TGTGCCAGCCGTCGTGACAAGCGGGGTGGCAATGAGCAGTTCTTC,CASRRDKRGGNEQFF
many,TRBV6-1,-,TRBJ2-3,TGTGCCAGCAGTGAGCGCACAGATACGCAGTATTTT,CASSERTDTQYF
many,TRBV11-2,TRBD2,TRBJ2-2,TGTGCCAGCAGCTACCAGCCGTTGGGCGGGGGGGCCTCCGGGGAGCTGTTTTTT,CASSYQPLGGGASGELFF
many,TRBV6-5,-,TRBJ1-2,TGTGCCAGCAGTCCCTCTAACTATGGCTACACCTTC,CASSPSNYGYTF
many,TRBV7-2,-,TRBJ2-1,TGTGCCAGCAGCCTTCCCCCGACAGATTACAATGAGCAGTTCTTC,CASSLPPTDYNEQFF
many,TRBV15,-,TRBJ2-1,TGTGCCACCAGCAGCATACAGGGAAGGATGGAAAATGAGCAGTTCTTC,CATSSIQGRMENEQFF
many,TRBV4-1,TRBD2,TRBJ2-5,TGCGCCAGCAGCCACGCCCAGAATAGCGGGGGGGATCGACAAGAGACCCAGTACTTC,CASSHAQNSGGDRQETQYF
many,TRBV20-1,-,TRBJ2-2,TGCAGTGCTAGAAAGACTCGTGCTACGAACACCGGGGAGCTGTTTTTT,CSARKTRATNTGELFF
many,TRBV5-1,TRBD1,TRBJ1-4,TGCGCCAGCAGCTTGACTAAGGGGGCGCGCGAAAAACTGTTTTTT,CASSLTKGAREKLFF
many,TRBV4-1,-,TRBJ2-7,TGCGCCAGCAGCCAAGTTGGGGGACGATCCTCCTACGAGCAGTACTTC,CASSQVGGRSSYEQYF
-,TRBV5-4,-,TRBJ2-6,TGTGCCAGCAGCCTTCTCTACTCTGGGGCCAACGTCCTGACTTTC,CASSLLYSGANVLTF
many,TRBV13,TRBD2,TRBJ2-3,TGTGCCAGCAGCGGCGGGACTAGCGGGGATACGCAGTATTTT,CASSGGTSGDTQYF
many,TRBV7-2,-,TRBJ1-1,TGTGCCAGCAGCTTAGTGGCGGGGAACACTGAAGCTTTCTTT,CASSLVAGNTEAFF
many,TRBV24-1,-,TRBJ1-2,TGTGCCACCAGTGAAAGAGGGGCAGGACTCTATGGCTACACCTTC,CATSERGAGLYGYTF
many,TRBV24-1,-,TRBJ2-7,TGTGCCACCGGGGGCTCAGGGGAGCGGCCGCAGTACTTC,CATGGSGERPQYF
many,TRBV21-1,-,TRBJ1-6,TGTGCCAGCAGCCCAAGACAGGGACTGATTCAAATCATGCCCCTCCACTTT,CASSPRQGLIQIMPLHF
many,TRBV20-1,-,TRBJ2-7,TGCAGTGCTATATCTGCGGGGGCCTCCCCCTACGAGCAGTACTTC,CSAISAGASPYEQYF
many,TRBV10-3,TRBD2,TRBJ2-1,TGTGCCATCAGTGAGCGGGGGGACTCCTACAATGAGCAGTTCTTC,CAISERGDSYNEQFF
many,TRBV12-3/TRBV12-4,-,TRBJ1-2,TGTGCCAGCAGGGCACGATCCCAGAGTGGCTACACCTTC,CASRARSQSGYTF
many,TRBV11-2,-,TRBJ2-2,TGTGCCAGCAGCCCCACCGGGGAGCTGTTTTTT,CASSPTGELFF
many,TRBV24-1,-,TRBJ1-4,TGTGCCAGCCAGCCCCGGATAATCGAAAAACTGTTTTTT,CASQPRIIEKLFF
many,TRBV6-2/TRBV6-3,-,TRBJ2-5,TGTGCCAGCAGTTTGAAAGAGACCCAGTACTTC,CASSLKETQYF
many,TRBV9,-,TRBJ1-1,TGTGCCAGCAGCATCCAAGCCCGGGCTAAGAACACTGAAGCTTTCTTT,CASSIQARAKNTEAFF
many,TRBV20-1,-,TRBJ2-1,TGCAGTGCGAGCGAGGGTCTAGTCGGGCACAATGAGCAGTTCTTC,CSASEGLVGHNEQFF
many,TRBV11-2,-,TRBJ2-6,TGTGCCAGCAGCTCCCTAAGGGGGATGGATGGGGCCAACGTCCTGACTTTC,CASSSLRGMDGANVLTF
many,TRBV5-1,-,TRBJ2-4,TGCGCCAGCAGCTTGTGGGGGTTTGGGGCCAAAAACATTCAGTACTTC,CASSLWGFGAKNIQYF
many,TRBV7-2,-,TRBJ2-3,TGTGCCAGCATCTTAGCGTCTATGGCAGATACGCAGTATTTT,CASILASMADTQYF
many,TRBV7-2,TRBD2,TRBJ2-5,TGTGCCAGCAGCTCACGGAGAGAAGCGGGGTTACAAGAGACCCAGTACTTC,CASSSRREAGLQETQYF
many,TRBV7-9,-,TRBJ1-2,TGTGCCAGCAGCTTAGTTCAGGGTGGGGACCATGGCTACACCTTC,CASSLVQGGDHGYTF
many,TRBV5-1,TRBD1,TRBJ1-2,TGCGCCAGCAGGGAGACAGGGTCGAACTATGGCTACACCTTC,CASRETGSNYGYTF
many,TRBV14,-,TRBJ2-1,TGTGCCAGCAGCCAAGTGTTCCCGGGATGGAGGAATGAGCAGTTCTTC,CASSQVFPGWRNEQFF
many,TRBV19,-,TRBJ2-7,TGTGCCAGTAGCGCGAGTAGGGCCGGATTCTACGAGCAGTACTTC,CASSASRAGFYEQYF
many,TRBV7-3,-,TRBJ2-1,TGTGCCAGCAGCGAGCTCGGGACAAGCGACAATGAGCAGTTCTTC,CASSELGTSDNEQFF
many,TRBV7-8,-,TRBJ2-4,TGTGCCAGCAGCTTCGGCCTAGAGGACATTCAGTACTTC,CASSFGLEDIQYF
-,TRBV5-1,-,TRBJ2-7,TGCGCCAGCAGCTTGGAGGGCAGGGCGGTCTACGAGCAGTACTTC,CASSLEGRAVYEQYF
once,TRBV20-1,TRBD1,TRBJ2-7,TGCAGTGCTAGCCCCGGGACAGGGGGGTACGAGCAGTACTTC,CSASPGTGGYEQYF
-,TRBV20-1,-,TRBJ1-1,TGCAGTCCACCCCCTGAGGGAGCTGAAGCTTTCTTT,CSPPPEGAEAFF